A selection of T cell receptor beta chains follows, all from one sample in a study of cytomegalovirus exposure and HLA in healthy donors. Libraries were prepared by immunoSEQ multiplex PCR; TCRdb keeps only in-frame clonotypes and omits some of them. The sample records under 50,000 clones, under 75% being singletons. The sequenced material came from PBMCs. The receptors here all came from a man aged 25 to 45 in good health and CMV-seronegative. Each CDR3 is given with its conserved first and last residue. A D gene is named only where the DNA matches it firmly. Only part of the rows carry a size: once, few, many, or a class if the clone is expanded.

TRBJ2-3 NA TRBD2 TRBV4-1 CASSPPWLGGTDTQYF TGCGCCAGCAGCCCCCCCTGGCTGGGGGGGACAGATACGCAGTATTTT
TRBJ2-7 once NA TRBV7-6 CASSLDGGEQYF TGTGCCAGCAGCTTAGACGGGGGAGAGCAGTACTTC
TRBJ2-5 few NA TRBV29-1 CSVIPGGTETQYF TGCAGCGTCATCCCCGGTGGGACTGAGACCCAGTACTTC
TRBJ1-5 once TRBD1 TRBV6-1 CASNGQVNQPQHF TGTGCCAGCAACGGACAGGTCAATCAGCCCCAGCATTTT
TRBJ1-1 once NA TRBV2 CASSEGGVTNTEAFF TGTGCCAGCAGTGAAGGGGGGGTTACTAACACTGAAGCTTTCTTT
TRBJ2-7 NA NA TRBV6-5 CASSPFGLGGYEQYF TGTGCCAGCAGTCCTTTTGGGTTAGGGGGCTACGAGCAGTACTTC
TRBJ2-6 NA NA TRBV10-3 CAITGDGANVLTF TGTGCCATCACAGGGGATGGGGCCAACGTCCTGACTTTC
TRBJ2-7 NA TRBD1 TRBV7-2 CASGKTGTGVDEQYF TGTGCCAGCGGCAAGACCGGGACAGGGGTCGACGAGCAGTACTTC
TRBJ2-1 NA TRBD1 TRBV27 CASSLQGTVIEQFF TGTGCCAGCAGTTTACAAGGGACAGTAATTGAGCAGTTCTTC
TRBJ2-7 NA TRBD1 TRBV29-1 CSVGGDRVGYEQYF TGCAGCGTTGGGGGTGACAGGGTAGGGTACGAGCAGTACTTC
TRBJ2-2 NA NA TRBV6-5 CASSYSRFGRVGELFF TGTGCCAGCAGTTACTCGAGGTTCGGGAGAGTTGGGGAGCTGTTTTTT
TRBJ2-3 NA NA TRBV7-2 CASSYTRGGDTQYF TGTGCCAGCAGTTATACCCGGGGAGGAGATACGCAGTATTTT
TRBJ2-7 NA NA TRBV14 CASSLDWNSYEQYF TGTGCCAGCAGCCTGGACTGGAACTCCTACGAGCAGTACTTC
TRBJ2-7 NA TRBD2 TRBV2 CASNILAGGSYEQYF TGTGCCAGCAACATACTAGCGGGAGGATCCTACGAGCAGTACTTC
TRBJ1-3 NA TRBD1 TRBV7-9 CASSPRTGVGNTIYF TGTGCCAGCAGCCCCAGGACAGGGGTCGGAAACACCATATATTTT
TRBJ1-5 once NA TRBV7-6 CASSFGVSQPQHF TGTGCCAGCAGCTTCGGAGTGAGTCAGCCCCAGCATTTT
TRBJ2-1 NA TRBD2 TRBV10-2 CASSGTSGSLSSYNEQFF TGCGCCAGCAGCGGGACTAGCGGGTCCCTAAGCTCCTACAATGAGCAGTTCTTC
TRBJ2-1 NA TRBD2 TRBV6-5 CASSYVSGGNEQFF TGTGCCAGCAGTTACGTTTCGGGAGGAAATGAGCAGTTCTTC
TRBJ2-2 NA NA TRBV6-1 CASSDRVLGELFF TGTGCCAGCAGTGACAGGGTTTTGGGGGAGCTGTTTTTT
TRBJ2-3 once TRBD2 TRBV5-1 CASSLKTSGIGTDTQYF TGCGCCAGCAGCTTGAAGACTAGCGGGATTGGGACAGATACGCAGTATTTT
TRBJ2-2 NA TRBD2 TRBV12-5 CASGFSIREAITGELFF TGTGCTAGTGGTTTTTCGATTCGGGAGGCGATCACCGGGGAGCTGTTTTTT
TRBJ2-7 NA TRBD1 TRBV5-6 CASRTRDSPYEQYF TGTGCCAGCAGGACCCGGGACAGCCCCTACGAGCAGTACTTC
TRBJ2-3 NA TRBD2 TRBV30 CAGGGAGGPDTQYF TGTGCCGGTGGGGGAGCGGGAGGGCCAGATACGCAGTATTTT
TRBJ2-4 NA TRBD2 TRBV5-1 CASSPIGTSGTSKAKNIQYF TGCGCCAGCAGCCCGATTGGGACTAGCGGGACATCAAAAGCCAAAAACATTCAGTACTTC
TRBJ2-1 NA TRBD2 TRBV6-5 CASSRTSGYNEQFF TGTGCCAGCAGCAGGACTAGCGGATACAATGAGCAGTTCTTC
TRBJ2-1 few TRBD2 TRBV27 CASNLAGTYNEQFF TGTGCCAGCAACTTAGCGGGTACCTACAATGAGCAGTTCTTC
TRBJ2-7 once TRBD2 TRBV2 CASSDVSGGTYEQYF TGTGCCAGCAGTGATGTTAGCGGGGGTACCTACGAGCAGTACTTC
TRBJ2-1 NA NA TRBV12-5 CASGLLASASSYNEQFF TGTGCTAGTGGTTTGCTCGCTAGCGCAAGCTCCTACAATGAGCAGTTCTTC
TRBJ2-3 NA TRBD2 TRBV7-6 CASSLAGTSGRTDTQYF TGTGCCAGCAGCTTAGCTGGGACTAGCGGACGCACAGATACGCAGTATTTT
TRBJ2-3 NA TRBD2 TRBV5-6 CASSPVSGRAYTQYF TGTGCCAGCAGTCCTGTTAGCGGGAGGGCCTATACGCAGTATTTT
TRBJ2-2 NA TRBD1 TRBV11-2 CASSLGQGDTGELFF TGTGCCAGCAGCTTAGGGCAGGGGGACACCGGGGAGCTGTTTTTT
TRBJ2-7 NA NA TRBV30 CAWSVKGVSYEQYF TGTGCCTGGAGTGTAAAGGGGGTCTCCTACGAGCAGTACTTC
TRBJ2-2 NA NA TRBV6-5 CASSYFAAGELFF TGTGCCAGCAGTTATTTTGCGGCCGGGGAGCTGTTTTTT
TRBJ2-2 once NA TRBV5-1 CASSPLTGTGELFF TGCGCCAGCAGCCCCCTGACAGGCACCGGGGAGCTGTTTTTT
TRBJ1-4 NA TRBD1 TRBV18 CASSHTGVFVEKLFF TGTGCCAGCTCGCATACAGGGGTTTTTGTTGAAAAACTGTTTTTT
TRBJ2-7 NA NA TRBV5-6 CASSLGQGFEQYF TGTGCCAGCAGCTTGGGGCAGGGGTTCGAGCAGTACTTC
TRBJ2-1 NA TRBD2 TRBV7-9 CASSLTSGTSVTYNEQFF TGTGCCAGCAGCTTAACCTCCGGGACTAGCGTTACCTACAATGAGCAGTTCTTC